These 18 T cell receptor beta chains share one sample of origin, sequenced in a study of blood T cell repertoires in COVID-19. The assay was immunoSEQ multiplex PCR, and TCRdb's table has in-frame clones only and misses some. The table shows 450,000 to 500,000 clones, with 80% to 90% occurring only once. Sequenced sample: peripheral blood. All receptors derive from a human donor in a cohort sampled during active COVID-19.

The chain recombines TRBV6-5 with TRBJ1-2; no firm D call. The V end lost 6 bases, the J end lost 0 bases, and 11 bases lay between the germline ends. CDR3 size: 14 residues. The V gene's germline CDR1 is MNHEY and CDR2 SVGAGI. CDR3 amino acids: CASRAGRANYGYTF. In DNA, the CDR3 is TGTGCCAGCAGGGCAGGCCGAGCTAACTATGGCTACACCTTC.

The chain carries TRBV4-1 and TRBJ1-1, with D hard to call. In germline, CDR1 is MGHRA, CDR2 YSYEKL. This CDR3 is 14 amino acids long. The ends were cut back, 5 bases at V and 6 bases at J, with 16 bases in the middle. CDR3 in DNA: TGCGCCAGCAGCGCCCACAGATCAGTGGCTGAAGCTTTCTTT. This gives the protein CASSAHRSVAEAFF.

This clone was counted once. V usage is TRBV27 and J usage is TRBJ2-7, with 7 bases matching TRBD1. Unmatched junction bases numbered 13, after V lost 6 bases and J lost 5 bases. Germline CDR1 MNHEY, CDR2 SMNVEV (reference sequence). The CDR3 is 15 residues long. CDR3 coding DNA: TGTGCCAGCAGCCGAAAGACAGGGTTTTCAGACGAGCAGTACTTC. This encodes CASSRKTGFSDEQYF.

This clone was detected only a few times. The CDR3 bases are TGTGCCAGCAGCTTAGGGATACACGGGGGCACCGGGGAGCTGTTTTTT. This sequence encodes CASSLGIHGGTGELFF. This sequence joins TRBV7-2 and TRBJ2-2; tentative D call: TRBD2 (6 bases). V lost 1 base and J 4 bases, leaving 13 bases between the germline ends. This CDR3 spans 16 amino acids. CDR1 and CDR2 (germline): SGHTA, FQGNSA.

This clone has a handful of counts. CDR3 amino acids: CAISERQSRDQPQHF. CDR3 coding DNA: TGTGCCATCAGTGAAAGACAGAGTAGAGATCAGCCCCAGCATTTT. The rearrangement joins TRBV10-3 to TRBJ1-5; tentatively, D is TRBD1 (5 bases). CDR1 and CDR2 (germline): ENHRY, SYGVKD. V was shortened by 3 bases and J by 5 bases, with 14 bases between the two germline ends. The CDR3 totals 15 residues.

CDR3 coding DNA: TGTGCCAGCAGCCAAACACTAGCGGGAGAGGATGAGCAGTTCTTC. Protein sequence: CASSQTLAGEDEQFF. The J gene is TRBJ2-1, the V gene TRBV3-1 (or the pseudogene TRBV3-2), with 11 bases aligning to TRBD2. V was clipped by 2 bases and J by 8 bases; unmatched bases: 5. The CDR3 has 15 residues. Germline CDR1 reads LGHDT; CDR2 reads YNNKEL (reference sequence).

V and J are TRBV19 and TRBJ2-3, with D possibly matching TRBD1 (5 bases). The germline CDR1 and CDR2 sequences are LNHDA and SQIVND (reference sequence). The CDR3 is made up of 14 amino acids. The V end was cut by 1 base, the J end by 3 bases, with 8 bases between. This CDR3 reads CASSIGSGTDTQYF. The CDR3, as DNA: TGTGCCAGTAGTATAGGTTCAGGGACAGATACGCAGTATTTT.

The CDR3 here is CASSVGRVDYGYTF. CDR3 bases: TGTGCCAGCAGTGTTGGCAGGGTAGACTATGGCTACACCTTC. The V gene is TRBV2, the J gene TRBJ1-2; D is possibly TRBD1 (5 bases). V was shortened by 4 bases and J by 3 bases, with 12 bases between the two germline ends. Germline lookup yields CDR1 SNHLY and CDR2 FYNNEI. This CDR3 region has 14 residues.

This clone was counted between two and nine times. The gene calls are TRBV10-1 and TRBJ2-3; TRBD2 agrees at 7 bases. This CDR3 is built from 15 residues. The junction had 4 bases not matched to a gene; V was cut back by 2 bases and J by 2 bases. Germline CDR1 WNHNN, CDR2 SYGVQD (reference sequence). CDR3 nucleotide sequence: TGCGCCAGCAGTGAGGGGCTAGCGGACACAGATACGCAGTATTTT. Amino acid sequence: CASSEGLADTDTQYF.

The chain recombines TRBV7-9 with TRBJ2-3; 10 bases match TRBD2. The germline CDR1 and CDR2 sequences are SEHNR and FQNEAQ (reference sequence). The CDR3 length is 15 residues. With 4 bases clipped from V and 7 bases from J, the junction kept 8 bases outside the gene matches. CDR3 amino acids: CASSYLAGASHTQYF. The CDR3 nucleotides read TGTGCCAGCAGCTACCTAGCGGGAGCTTCTCATACGCAGTATTTT.

The chain joins TRBV7-2 to TRBJ2-7; 10 nucleotides align to TRBD2. The trim removed 1 base at V and 2 bases at J, leaving 5 bases unmatched. Per the germline V gene, CDR1 is SGHTA and CDR2 is FQGNSA. CDR3 size: 16 residues. The CDR3 sequence is CASSLVLAGGAYEQYF. The CDR3 DNA reads as TGTGCCAGCAGCTTAGTATTAGCGGGAGGCGCCTACGAGCAGTACTTC.

This clone has more than one count but fewer than ten. The chain links TRBV12-3 or TRBV12-4 to TRBJ1-2; perhaps TRBD1 as D (6 bases). The CDR3 is 13 amino acids. Trimming left V 1 base short and J 3 bases short, with 6 bases between. The CDR3 nucleotides are TGTGCCAGCAGTTTAGGGACAGACTATGGCTACACCTTC. Translation: CASSLGTDYGYTF.

The chain combines TRBV29-1 with TRBJ1-2; TRBD1 might be the D (5 bases). CDR3 length equals 13 residues. The ends were cut back, 5 bases at V and 8 bases at J, with 18 bases in the middle. Germline V gives CDR1 SQVTM, CDR2 ANQGSEA. The CDR3 nucleotides are TGCAGCGTTCCAGGGAATTTCGGAGGGGGCTACACCTTC. Its protein product is CSVPGNFGGGYTF.

The chain uses TRBV2 and TRBJ2-3; 9 bases agree with TRBD1. Germline CDR1 and CDR2: SNHLY and FYNNEI. CDR3 length: 15 amino acids. The V segment lost 7 bases and the J segment 0 bases; nucleotides outside the gene matches: 5. The CDR3 nucleotides read TGTGCCAGCAATAGGGGACAGGGAAGCACAGATACGCAGTATTTT. Translation gives CASNRGQGSTDTQYF. Variable domain in full (rest from reference TRBV2 and TRBJ2-3): EPEVTQTPSHQVTQMGQEVILRCVPISNHLYFYWYRQILGQKVEFLVSFYNNEISEKSEIFDDQFSVERPDGSNFTLKIRSTKLEDSAMYFCASNRGQGSTDTQYFGPGTRLTVL.

V gene TRBV3-1 (or the pseudogene TRBV3-2) combines with J gene TRBJ2-7, with D possibly being TRBD2 (6 bases). This CDR3 contains 14 residues. The V end lost 2 bases, the J end lost 4 bases, and 12 bases lay between the germline ends. The germline CDR1 and CDR2 sequences are LGHDT and YNNKEL (reference sequence). CDR3 residues: CASSQPTSPYEQYF. The CDR3 coding sequence is TGTGCCAGCAGCCAACCGACTAGTCCATACGAGCAGTACTTC.

The V call is TRBV4-3, the J call TRBJ2-1; 7 nucleotides line up with TRBD2. V was pared by 6 bases and J by 5 bases, with 7 bases of the junction left unmatched. The germline CDR1 and CDR2 sequences are LGHNA and YSLEER. This CDR3 region has 14 residues. The CDR3 loop reads CASSPSGRDNEQFF. Here the CDR3 DNA reads TGCGCCAGCAGTCCTTCGGGGAGGGACAATGAGCAGTTCTTC.

This clone showed up just once. The J gene is TRBJ2-1, the V gene TRBV27, with D perhaps matching TRBD2 (6 bases). V gave up 3 bases and J gave up 7 bases, with 10 bases separating them. The CDR3 spans 13 residues. CDR1 is MNHEY, CDR2 SMNVEV, per germline (reference sequence). The CDR3 region has the DNA TGTGCCAGCAGTTTGCTAGCGAGAAATGAGCAGTTCTTC. It codes for CASSLLARNEQFF.

The J gene is TRBJ2-5, the V gene TRBV5-1; possible D gene TRBD2, 6 bases. Per germline, CDR1 SGHRS and CDR2 YFSETQ. The V end was cut by 0 bases, the J end by 5 bases, with 14 bases between. CDR3 length: 15 amino acids. CDR3: CASSLEAGRWETQYF. CDR3 in DNA: TGCGCCAGCAGCTTGGAGGCGGGGAGGTGGGAGACCCAGTACTTC.